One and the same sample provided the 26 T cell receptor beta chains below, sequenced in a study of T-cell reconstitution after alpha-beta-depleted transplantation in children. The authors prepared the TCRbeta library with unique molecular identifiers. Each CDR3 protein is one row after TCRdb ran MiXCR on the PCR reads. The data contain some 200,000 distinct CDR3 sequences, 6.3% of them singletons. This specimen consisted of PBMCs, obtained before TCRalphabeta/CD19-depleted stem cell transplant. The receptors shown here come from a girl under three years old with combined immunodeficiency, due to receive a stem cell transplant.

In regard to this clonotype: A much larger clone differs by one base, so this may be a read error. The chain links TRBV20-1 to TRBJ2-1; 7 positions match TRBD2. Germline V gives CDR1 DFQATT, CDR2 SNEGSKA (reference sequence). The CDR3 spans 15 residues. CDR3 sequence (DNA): TGCTGTGCTCCTCGACTAGCCCGGGGTTACAATGAGCAGTTCTTC. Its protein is CCAPRLARGYNEQFF.

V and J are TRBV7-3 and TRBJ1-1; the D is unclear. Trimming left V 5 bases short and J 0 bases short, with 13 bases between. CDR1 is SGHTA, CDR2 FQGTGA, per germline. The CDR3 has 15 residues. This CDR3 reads CASSPRSGVNTEAFF. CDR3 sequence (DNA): TGTGCCAGCAGCCCTAGGTCTGGGGTGAACACTGAAGCTTTCTTT. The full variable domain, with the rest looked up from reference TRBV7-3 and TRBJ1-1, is GAGVSQTPSNKVTEKGKYVELRCDPISGHTALYWYRQSLGQGPEFLIYFQGTGAADDSGLPNDRFFAVRPEGSVSTLKIQRTERGDSAVYLCASSPRSGVNTEAFFGQGTRLTVV.

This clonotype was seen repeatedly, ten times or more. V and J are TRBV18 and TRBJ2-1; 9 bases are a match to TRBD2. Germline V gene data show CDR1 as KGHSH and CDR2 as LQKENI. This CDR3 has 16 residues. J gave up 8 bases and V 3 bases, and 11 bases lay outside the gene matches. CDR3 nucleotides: TGTGCCAGCTCACCCGACATAGGCGGGAGGGTAGATGAGCAGTTCTTC. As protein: CASSPDIGGRVDEQFF.

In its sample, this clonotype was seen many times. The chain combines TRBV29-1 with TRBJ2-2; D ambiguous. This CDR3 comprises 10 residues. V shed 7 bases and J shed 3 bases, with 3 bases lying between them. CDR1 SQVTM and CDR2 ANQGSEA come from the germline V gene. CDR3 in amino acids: CSAYTGELFF. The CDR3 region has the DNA TGCAGCGCATACACCGGGGAGCTGTTTTTT.

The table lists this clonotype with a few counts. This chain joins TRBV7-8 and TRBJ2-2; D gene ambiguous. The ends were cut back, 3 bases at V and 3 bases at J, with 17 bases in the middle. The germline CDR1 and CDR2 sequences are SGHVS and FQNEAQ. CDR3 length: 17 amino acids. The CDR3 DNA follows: TGTGCCAGCAGCTTCCCCTCAGGCCCTTCCTACACCGGGGAGCTGTTTTTT. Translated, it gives CASSFPSGPSYTGELFF.

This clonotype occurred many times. The CDR3 DNA follows: TGTGCCACCAGCAGAGTGGAGACAGTTAACACTGAAGCTTTCTTT. Amino acid sequence: CATSRVETVNTEAFF. V is TRBV15 and J is TRBJ1-1, with D maybe TRBD1 (5 bases). The CDR3 has 15 amino acids. Germline assignment: CDR1 LNHNV and CDR2 YYDKDF (reference sequence). The germline V and J ends were trimmed by 1 base and 2 bases, with 11 bases remaining between them.

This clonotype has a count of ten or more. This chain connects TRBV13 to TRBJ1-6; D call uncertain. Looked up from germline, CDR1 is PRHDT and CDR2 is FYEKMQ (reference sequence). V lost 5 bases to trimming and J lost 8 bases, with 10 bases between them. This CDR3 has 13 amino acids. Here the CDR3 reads CASSPSGDSPLHF. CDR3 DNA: TGTGCCAGCAGCCCCTCTGGCGATTCACCCCTCCACTTT.

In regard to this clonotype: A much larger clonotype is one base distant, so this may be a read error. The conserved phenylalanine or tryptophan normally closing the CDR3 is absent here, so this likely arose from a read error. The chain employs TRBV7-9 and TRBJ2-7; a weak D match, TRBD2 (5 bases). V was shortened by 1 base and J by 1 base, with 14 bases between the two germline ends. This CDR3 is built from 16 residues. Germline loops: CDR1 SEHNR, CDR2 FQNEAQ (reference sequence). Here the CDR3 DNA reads TGTGCCAGCAGCTTAGGTACCAGCGGACCTTCCTACGAGCAGTACTAC. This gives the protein CASSLGTSGPSYEQYY.

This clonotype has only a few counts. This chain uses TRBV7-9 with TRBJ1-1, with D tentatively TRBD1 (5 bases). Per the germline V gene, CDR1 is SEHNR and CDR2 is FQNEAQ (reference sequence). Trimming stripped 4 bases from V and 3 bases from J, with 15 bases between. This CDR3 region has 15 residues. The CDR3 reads CASSSYSREYTEAFF. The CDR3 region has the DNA TGTGCCAGCAGCTCCTATTCCAGGGAATACACTGAAGCTTTCTTT. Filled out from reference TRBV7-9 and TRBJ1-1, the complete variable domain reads DTGVSQNPRHKITKRGQNVTFRCDPISEHNRLYWYRQTLGQGPEFLTYFQNEAQLEKSRLLSDRFSAERPKGSFSTLEIQRTEQGDSAMYLCASSSYSREYTEAFFGQGTRLTVV.

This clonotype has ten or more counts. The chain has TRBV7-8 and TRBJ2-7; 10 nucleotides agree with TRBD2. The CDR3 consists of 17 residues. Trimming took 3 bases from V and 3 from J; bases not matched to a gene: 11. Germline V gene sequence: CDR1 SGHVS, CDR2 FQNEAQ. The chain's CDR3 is CASSLGSQLAGLYEQYF. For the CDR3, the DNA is TGTGCCAGCAGCTTGGGTAGTCAACTAGCGGGACTCTACGAGCAGTACTTC.

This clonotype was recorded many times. The CDR3 nucleotides are TGTGCCACCGGGACAGGGGAACAGTTCTTC. Residues: CATGTGEQFF. V and J are TRBV15 and TRBJ2-1; 10 nucleotides agree with TRBD1. This CDR3 spans 10 amino acids. The germline V gene encodes CDR1 LNHNV and CDR2 YYDKDF (reference sequence). V trimming: 8 bases; J trimming: 13 bases; junction bases outside the gene matches: 2.

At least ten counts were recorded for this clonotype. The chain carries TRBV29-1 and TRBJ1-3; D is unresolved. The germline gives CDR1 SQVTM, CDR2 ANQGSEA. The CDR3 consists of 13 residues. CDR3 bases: TGCATTACCTCTGGTGCCTCTGGAAACACCATATATTTT. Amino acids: CITSGASGNTIYF.

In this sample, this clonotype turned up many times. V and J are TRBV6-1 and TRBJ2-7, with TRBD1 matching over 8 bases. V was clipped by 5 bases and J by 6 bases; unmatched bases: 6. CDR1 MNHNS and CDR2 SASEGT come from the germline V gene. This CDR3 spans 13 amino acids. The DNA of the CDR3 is TGTGCCAGCAGTACAGGGGGGTTCGGCGAGCAGTACTTC. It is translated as CASSTGGFGEQYF.

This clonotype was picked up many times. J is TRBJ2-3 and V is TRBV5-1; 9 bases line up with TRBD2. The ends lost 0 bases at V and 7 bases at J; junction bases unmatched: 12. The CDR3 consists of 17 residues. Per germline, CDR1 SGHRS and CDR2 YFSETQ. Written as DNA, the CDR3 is TGCGCCAGCAGCTTGGGTACTGGGACTAGCCAGGGAAATACGCAGTATTTT. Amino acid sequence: CASSLGTGTSQGNTQYF.

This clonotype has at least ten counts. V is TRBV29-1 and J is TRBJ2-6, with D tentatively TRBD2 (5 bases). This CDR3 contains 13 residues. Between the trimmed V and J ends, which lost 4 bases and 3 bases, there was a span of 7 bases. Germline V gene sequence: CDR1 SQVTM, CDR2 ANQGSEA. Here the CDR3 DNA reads TGCAGCGTTGTCGGGGTTGGGGCCAACGTCCTGACTTTC. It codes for CSVVGVGANVLTF.

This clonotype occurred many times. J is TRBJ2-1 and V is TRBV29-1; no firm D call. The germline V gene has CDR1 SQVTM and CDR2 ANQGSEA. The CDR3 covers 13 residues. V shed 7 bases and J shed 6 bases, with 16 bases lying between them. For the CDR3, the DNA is TGCAGCGCCGGTCACTCAGGAGCCAATGAGCAGTTCTTC. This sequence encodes CSAGHSGANEQFF.

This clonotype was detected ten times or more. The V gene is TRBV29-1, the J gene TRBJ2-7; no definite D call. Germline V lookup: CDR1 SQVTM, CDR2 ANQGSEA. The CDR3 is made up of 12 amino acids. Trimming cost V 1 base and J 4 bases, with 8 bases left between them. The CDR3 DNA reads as TGCAGCGTTGAAGGGGTGGGATACGAGCAGTACTTC. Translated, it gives CSVEGVGYEQYF.

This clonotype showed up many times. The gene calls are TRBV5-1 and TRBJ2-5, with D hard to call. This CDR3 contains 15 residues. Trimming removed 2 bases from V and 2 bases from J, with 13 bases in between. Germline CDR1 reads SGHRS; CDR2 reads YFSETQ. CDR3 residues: CASSFHDASQETQYF. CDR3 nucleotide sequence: TGCGCCAGCAGCTTTCATGATGCGTCTCAAGAGACCCAGTACTTC.

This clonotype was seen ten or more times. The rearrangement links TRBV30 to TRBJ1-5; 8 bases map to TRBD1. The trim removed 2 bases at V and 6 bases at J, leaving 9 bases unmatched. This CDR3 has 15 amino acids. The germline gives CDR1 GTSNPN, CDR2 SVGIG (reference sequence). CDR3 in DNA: TGTGCCTGGAGTATAGGGCAGGGGGCGAGTCAGCCCCAGCATTTT. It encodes CAWSIGQGASQPQHF.

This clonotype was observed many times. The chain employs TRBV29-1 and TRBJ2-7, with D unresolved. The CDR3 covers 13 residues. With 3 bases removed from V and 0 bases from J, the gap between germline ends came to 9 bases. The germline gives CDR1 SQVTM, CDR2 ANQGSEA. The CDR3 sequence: CSVESGNSYEQYF. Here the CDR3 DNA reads TGCAGCGTTGAGTCAGGAAACTCCTACGAGCAGTACTTC.

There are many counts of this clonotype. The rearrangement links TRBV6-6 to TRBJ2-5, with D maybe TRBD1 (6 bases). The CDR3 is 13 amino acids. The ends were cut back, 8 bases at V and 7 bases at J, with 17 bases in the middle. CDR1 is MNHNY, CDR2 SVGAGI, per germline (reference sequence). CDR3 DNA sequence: TGTGCCAGCGTTGGGATCCAAGGGGGGACCCAGTACTTC. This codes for CASVGIQGGTQYF.

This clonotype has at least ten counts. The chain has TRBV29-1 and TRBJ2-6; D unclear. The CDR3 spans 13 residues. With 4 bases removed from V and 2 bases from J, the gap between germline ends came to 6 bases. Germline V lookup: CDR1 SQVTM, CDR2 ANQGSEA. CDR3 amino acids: CSVGGAGANVLTF. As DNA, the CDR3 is TGCAGCGTTGGGGGTGCTGGGGCCAACGTCCTGACTTTC.

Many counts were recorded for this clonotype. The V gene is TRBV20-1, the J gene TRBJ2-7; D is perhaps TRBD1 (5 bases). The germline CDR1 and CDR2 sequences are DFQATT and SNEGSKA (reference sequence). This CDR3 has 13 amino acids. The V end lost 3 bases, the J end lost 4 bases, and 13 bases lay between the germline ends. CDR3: CSARPADSYEQYF. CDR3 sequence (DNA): TGCAGTGCTAGGCCCGCCGACAGTTACGAGCAGTACTTC.

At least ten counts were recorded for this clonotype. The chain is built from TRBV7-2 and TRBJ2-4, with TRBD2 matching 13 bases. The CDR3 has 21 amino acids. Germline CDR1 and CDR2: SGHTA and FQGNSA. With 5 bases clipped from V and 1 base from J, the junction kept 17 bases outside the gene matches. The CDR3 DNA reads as TGTGCCAGCAGCGCCACTAGCGGGGGGGCCGGGTTGTTGAGGGCCAAAAACATTCAGTACTTC. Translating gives CASSATSGGAGLLRAKNIQYF.

The CDR3 spells CASSSVSTYGYTF. The DNA of the CDR3 is TGTGCCAGCAGTTCGGTCAGCACCTATGGCTACACCTTC. The chain links TRBV12-3 or TRBV12-4 to TRBJ1-2; D call uncertain. Trimming took 4 bases from V and 4 from J, leaving 10 bases between them. The length of the CDR3 is 13 residues.

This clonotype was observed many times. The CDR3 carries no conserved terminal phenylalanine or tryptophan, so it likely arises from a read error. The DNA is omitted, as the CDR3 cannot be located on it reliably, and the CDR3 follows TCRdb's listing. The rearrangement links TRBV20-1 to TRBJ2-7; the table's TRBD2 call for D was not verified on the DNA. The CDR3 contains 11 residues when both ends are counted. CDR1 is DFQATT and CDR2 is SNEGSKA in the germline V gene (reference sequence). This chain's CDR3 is CSAKWMVEGSS.